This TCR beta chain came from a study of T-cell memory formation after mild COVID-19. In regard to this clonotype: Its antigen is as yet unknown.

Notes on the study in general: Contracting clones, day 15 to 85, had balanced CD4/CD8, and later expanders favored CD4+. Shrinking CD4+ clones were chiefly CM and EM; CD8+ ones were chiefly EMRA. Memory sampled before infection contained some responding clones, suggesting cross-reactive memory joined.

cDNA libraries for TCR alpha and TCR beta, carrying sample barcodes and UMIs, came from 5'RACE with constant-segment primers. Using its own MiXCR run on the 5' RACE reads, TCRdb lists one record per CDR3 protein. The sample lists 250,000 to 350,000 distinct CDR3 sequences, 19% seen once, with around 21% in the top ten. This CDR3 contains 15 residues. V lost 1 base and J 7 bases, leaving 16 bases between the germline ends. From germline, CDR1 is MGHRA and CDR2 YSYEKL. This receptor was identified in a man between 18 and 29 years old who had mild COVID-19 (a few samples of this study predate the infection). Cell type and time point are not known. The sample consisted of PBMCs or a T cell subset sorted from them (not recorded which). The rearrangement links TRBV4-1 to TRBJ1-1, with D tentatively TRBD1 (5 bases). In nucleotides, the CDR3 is TGCGCCAGCAGCCAAGTTAATCCAGGGCTCGGTGAAGCTTTCTTT. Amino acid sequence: CASSQVNPGLGEAFF.